This TCR beta chain was sequenced for a study of a mutant IDH1 vaccine in newly diagnosed glioma. Study as a whole: Vaccination began 4-6 weeks post radiotherapy alone, or with temozolomide cycles.

A remark on this clone: Its specificity is not known.

CDR1 and CDR2 (germline): SEHNR, FQNEAQ (reference sequence). This CDR3 contains 16 residues. V lost 5 bases and J 6 bases, leaving 22 bases between the germline ends. The protocol was immunoSEQ multiplex PCR, while the TCRdb copy is restricted to in-frame clones and leaves out a portion. The table shows around 78,000 clones, with roughly 85% occurring only once. Documented time point: week 23, last vaccination. Doses of 300 ug of mutant IDH1 20-mer peptide were given with topical imiquimod. The chain uses TRBV7-9 and TRBJ1-2; D possibly corresponds to TRBD1 (5 bases). This sequence was found in a man aged 25-45 years with glioma. Some clones in this sample may be carry-over from other donors' samples. The material was PBMCs, obtained from a glioma patient whose treatment included an IDH1 peptide vaccine. In DNA, the CDR3 is TGTGCCAGCAGCAATCAAATGCCCGGGGCCATGGATGGCTACACCTTC. It yields the protein CASSNQMPGAMDGYTF. Drawing the rest from reference TRBV7-9 and TRBJ1-2, the complete variable domain is DTGVSQNPRHKITKRGQNVTFRCDPISEHNRLYWYRQTLGQGPEFLTYFQNEAQLEKSRLLSDRFSAERPKGSFSTLEIQRTEQGDSAMYLCASSNQMPGAMDGYTFGSGTRLTVV.